What follows are 17 T cell receptor beta chains derived from one specimen sequenced in a study of blood T cell repertoires in COVID-19. The repertoire was sequenced with immunoSEQ multiplex PCR; TCRdb's copy has only in-frame clones and lacks some. The profile shows about 170,000 clones, 88% of them singletons. Sequencing input: peripheral blood. Every receptor here comes from a man aged 50-59 years who had recovered from COVID-19.

V gene TRBV5-1 combines with J gene TRBJ1-1; TRBD1 matches 12 bases. Germline V gene data show CDR1 as SGHRS and CDR2 as YFSETQ. V lost 3 bases, J lost 5 bases, and 14 bases stayed unmatched. The CDR3 extends over 18 amino acids. In DNA form, the CDR3 reads TGCGCCAGCAGCTACACCGGGACAGGGGGCGGTCTGGAGACTGAAGCTTTCTTT. Translating gives CASSYTGTGGGLETEAFF.

The CDR3 DNA is TGTGCCAGCAGTTTCCAACAGGGGGCCTACGAGCAGTACTTC. Protein: CASSFQQGAYEQYF. The chain employs TRBV28 and TRBJ2-7; 8 nucleotides line up with TRBD1. This CDR3 contains 14 residues. The V gene end was trimmed by 3 bases and the J gene end by 2 bases; junction bases not matched to a gene: 3. Germline CDR1 MDHEN, CDR2 SYDVKM.

The chain links TRBV6-5 to TRBJ1-1, with a tentative D call TRBD1 (6 bases). Germline V gene lookup returns CDR1 MNHEY and CDR2 SVGAGI. V was pared by 6 bases and J by 1 base, with 9 bases between. This CDR3 comprises 13 residues. The CDR3 DNA follows: TGTGCCAGCAGGTCGACAGGGAACACTGAAGCTTTCTTT. Protein sequence: CASRSTGNTEAFF.

The chain recombines TRBV13 with TRBJ2-2; D is ambiguous. CDR3 length: 12 amino acids. Germline lookup yields CDR1 PRHDT and CDR2 FYEKMQ (reference sequence). V was shortened by 4 bases and J by 5 bases, with 5 bases between the two germline ends. CDR3 nucleotides: TGTGCCAGCAGCTACTCGACCGGGGAGCTGTTTTTT. Amino acids: CASSYSTGELFF.

The chain has TRBV14 and TRBJ2-1, with TRBD1 matching over 8 bases. V trimming: 4 bases; J trimming: 5 bases; junction bases outside the gene matches: 4. Germline V gene lookup returns CDR1 SGHDN and CDR2 FVKESK. The CDR3 has 14 residues. CDR3 sequence: CASSLDRVNNEQFF. The CDR3 DNA sequence: TGTGCCAGCAGCCTGGACAGGGTTAACAATGAGCAGTTCTTC.

This CDR3 is CASSHLDRGNTEAFF. The DNA of the CDR3 is TGTGCCAGCAGCCATTTAGATCGGGGGAACACTGAAGCTTTCTTT. The rearrangement links TRBV7-2 to TRBJ1-1; D is unresolved. The CDR3 has 15 residues. V dropped 5 bases and J dropped 1 base, with 14 bases sitting between them. Germline CDR1 reads SGHTA; CDR2 reads FQGNSA.

This rearrangement joins TRBV9 to TRBJ1-3; weak D call: TRBD1 (6 bases). The CDR3 has 14 residues. Trimming left V 1 base short and J 2 bases short, with 7 bases between. Germline V gene lookup returns CDR1 SGDLS and CDR2 YYNGEE. In nucleotides, the CDR3 is TGTGCCAGCAGCGTACCAGGGGCTGGAAACACCATATATTTT. Amino acid sequence: CASSVPGAGNTIYF.

This sequence joins TRBV3-1 (or the pseudogene TRBV3-2) and TRBJ1-2, with a weak D call TRBD1 (5 bases). The CDR3 contains 14 residues. V was shortened by 1 base and J by 2 bases, with 8 bases between the two germline ends. The germline V gene encodes CDR1 LGHDT and CDR2 YNNKEL (reference sequence). The CDR3 loop is CASSQVTANYGYTF. The CDR3, as DNA: TGTGCCAGCAGCCAAGTGACAGCCAACTATGGCTACACCTTC.

J is TRBJ1-4 and V is TRBV7-9; maybe TRBD1 (6 bases). Deletions cut 5 bases from V and 8 bases from J, with 12 bases between. Germline V gene lookup returns CDR1 SEHNR and CDR2 FQNEAQ (reference sequence). The CDR3 is made up of 13 amino acids. CDR3 region: CASSLGAGEKLFF. The CDR3 DNA sequence: TGTGCCAGCAGCCTGGGGGCAGGGGAAAAACTGTTTTTT.

This chain connects TRBV7-3 to TRBJ2-3; TRBD2 matches at 7 bases. From germline, CDR1 is SGHTA and CDR2 FQGTGA. The CDR3 loop spans 15 amino acids. The trim removed 2 bases at V and 5 bases at J, leaving 7 bases unmatched. The CDR3: CASSLGGAGEDTQYF. DNA of the CDR3: TGTGCCAGCAGCTTAGGTGGGGCGGGGGAAGATACGCAGTATTTT.

The chain recombines TRBV20-1 with TRBJ2-7; D gene uncertain. Per the germline V gene, CDR1 is DFQATT and CDR2 is SNEGSKA (reference sequence). The CDR3 spans 12 residues. The germline V and J ends were trimmed by 3 bases and 6 bases, with 12 bases remaining between them. The DNA for the CDR3 is TGCAGTGCTAGTCCGATCAGTCTCGAGCAGTACTTC. Amino acids: CSASPISLEQYF.

The chain has TRBV27 and TRBJ2-5; possibly TRBD2 for D (5 bases). The V end lost 3 bases, the J end lost 2 bases, and 7 bases lay between the germline ends. Germline V CDR1 and CDR2: MNHEY, SMNVEV (reference sequence). The CDR3 consists of 13 residues. The CDR3 nucleotides read TGTGCCAGCAGTTTTTGGGAGCAAGAGACCCAGTACTTC. Protein sequence: CASSFWEQETQYF.

The chain links TRBV9 to TRBJ2-5, with D perhaps TRBD2 (7 bases). V was pared by 0 bases and J by 4 bases, with 16 bases between. The CDR3 has 16 residues. Germline V gene sequence: CDR1 SGDLS, CDR2 YYNGEE. DNA of the CDR3: TGTGCCAGCAGCGTAGGGGAGGCGGGGGCAGCAGAGACCCAGTACTTC. It translates to CASSVGEAGAAETQYF.

The chain couples TRBV18 to TRBJ1-3; 12 nucleotides match TRBD1. With V trimmed by 6 bases and J by 2 bases, 11 bases remained unmatched. The CDR3 is 18 amino acids. CDR1 and CDR2 from the germline V gene are KGHSH and LQKENI. The CDR3 protein is CASSDGGQGAWTGNTIYF. The CDR3 DNA is TGTGCCAGCTCTGACGGGGGACAGGGGGCTTGGACTGGAAACACCATATATTTT.

Of note for this clone: The junction does not match germline at one end; this may be a read error. The rearrangement uses TRBV29-1 and TRBJ2-7, with TRBD2 matching 10 bases. The CDR3 totals 18 residues. CDR1 and CDR2 from the germline V gene are SQVTM and ANQGSEA. CDR3 sequence (DNA): TGCAGCGCTGAAGGACCCCTAGCGGGAGAACGAAGCTCCTACGAGCAGTACTTC. This translates into CSAEGPLAGERSSYEQYF.

This clone was counted a single time. The chain uses TRBV4-1 and TRBJ2-7; 8 nucleotides match TRBD2. CDR3 length: 15 amino acids. V lost 4 bases to trimming and J lost 2 bases; unmatched junction nucleotides: 7. The germline CDR1 and CDR2 sequences are MGHRA and YSYEKL. The CDR3 bases are TGCGCCAGCAGCCTCGGGAGGGGGACCCCCTACGAGCAGTACTTC. Amino acid sequence: CASSLGRGTPYEQYF.

This sequence joins TRBV4-3 and TRBJ1-4, with D possibly being TRBD1 (6 bases). Germline V gives CDR1 LGHNA, CDR2 YSLEER. This CDR3 contains 16 residues. With 0 bases removed from V and 2 bases from J, the gap between germline ends came to 10 bases. The CDR3 DNA reads as TGCGCCAGCAGCCAAGATCTCAGGGGCACTAATGAAAAACTGTTTTTT. This gives the protein CASSQDLRGTNEKLFF.